The present entry profiles one TCR beta chain with its context. Its antigen is still unknown. Within one base of it there is no much larger clone, and no base qualities were kept. The data belong to a study of OX40 agonist ivuxolimab in advanced cancers. Regarding the research as a whole: Ivuxolimab was an agonistic, fully human IgG2 monoclonal antibody directed against OX40 (CD134), a costimulatory receptor. Patients were allowed to have had prior anti-PD-1, anti-PD-L1 or anti-CTLA-4 therapy, and approximately 40% of the dose-escalation patients had previously received checkpoint inhibitors. Partial responses were achieved by three dose-escalation patients, of whom one had hepatocellular carcinoma and two had cutaneous melanoma. The paper covers the monotherapy dose-escalation part of the phase I ivuxolimab trial, which included N ≈ 50 patients. Peripheral TCRbeta sequencing aimed to test whether ivuxolimab altered TCR sequence diversity and caused clonal T-cell expansion. In the dose-escalation cohort, more than 75% of patients were male, and the mean age was approximately 60 years, with a range of roughly 20 to 85. Among the 52 dose-escalation patients, about 20 had hepatocellular carcinoma, 15 or so melanoma, 9 renal cell carcinoma and 9 head and neck cancer. Intravenous ivuxolimab was administered to patients every 2 weeks at six dose levels: 0.01, 0.1, 0.3, 1.5, 3 and 10 mg/kg.

There are 14 amino acids in the CDR3, from cysteine to phenylalanine inclusive. Here the CDR3 DNA is all that survives: 42 bases in frame from base 1. After removal of 5 bases from V and 2 bases from J, the junction retains 3 bases not matched to a gene. The germline V gene supplies CDR1 SGHTA and CDR2 FQGNSA. The study at large found these results: At doses from 0.1 to 3.0 mg/kg, clonal expansion was seen in both CD4+ and CD8+ blood T cells between baseline and week 6. Low levels of normalized T-cell clonal expansion were also seen in some patients who did not respond. After ivuxolimab, expanded clones were on average more numerous among CD8+ T cells than among CD4+ T cells. Antigen specificity was not determined for the clonally expanded peripheral T cells. In the 0.1-3.0 mg/kg groups, partial responders had among the lowest normalized peripheral clonal expansion, particularly in CD8+ T cells.

Patients with autoimmune disease history or receiving systemic immunosuppression were excluded from the trial. In every dose cohort, peripheral blood was drawn for TCR sequencing at baseline, cycle 4 day 1, and cycle 7 day 1. The samples were taken from a phase I, first-in-human, multicenter, open-label dose-escalation trial of ivuxolimab. Adults with locally advanced or metastatic melanoma, renal cell carcinoma, hepatocellular carcinoma or head and neck squamous cell carcinoma were enrolled in the trial. Before TCR sequencing, CD4+ and CD8+ T cells were separately sorted from peripheral blood. Genomic DNA was extracted from sorted cells for sequencing of the TCRbeta CDR3 region. TCRbeta CDR3 regions were sequenced using the immunoSEQ Assay. TCRdb took over this immuneACCESS table, retaining in-frame rearrangements with V and J assigned. Such tables are incomplete; in checked studies, under half of the missing clones stem from an unresolved V gene, and the remainder is unexplained. The sample table lists about 130,000 clones, approximately 90% of them with a count of one. In total, the top ten clones hold about 1% of the sample.

The chain employs TRBV7-2 and TRBJ2-5, and TRBD2 aligns with 9 junction nucleotides. The sequence was obtained from an adult with an advanced solid tumor such as melanoma, head and neck, liver or kidney cancer. Specimen: CD4+ or CD8+ T cells sorted from blood, collected in a trial of the OX40 agonist ivuxolimab. The base sequence is TGTGCCAGCAGCCTTAGCGGGAGTCAAGAGACCCAGTACTTC. This encodes CASSLSGSQETQYF.